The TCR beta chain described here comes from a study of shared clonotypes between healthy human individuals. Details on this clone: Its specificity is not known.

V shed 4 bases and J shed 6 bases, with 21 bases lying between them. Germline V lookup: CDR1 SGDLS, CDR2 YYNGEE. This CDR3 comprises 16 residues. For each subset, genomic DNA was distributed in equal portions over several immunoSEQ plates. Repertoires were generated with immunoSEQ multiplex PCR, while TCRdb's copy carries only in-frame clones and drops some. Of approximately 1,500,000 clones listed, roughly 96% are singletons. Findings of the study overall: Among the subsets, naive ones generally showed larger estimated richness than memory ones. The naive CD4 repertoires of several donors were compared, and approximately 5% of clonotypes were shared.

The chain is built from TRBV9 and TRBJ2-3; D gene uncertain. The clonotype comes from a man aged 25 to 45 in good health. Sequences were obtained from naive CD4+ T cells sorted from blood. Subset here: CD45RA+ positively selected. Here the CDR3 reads CASSLSPARPPDTQYF. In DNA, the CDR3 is TGTGCCAGCAGCCTCTCTCCGGCTCGTCCTCCCGATACGCAGTATTTT.